This TCR beta chain derives from a study of blood T cell repertoires in COVID-19 (dated by TCRdb to 2018 to 2021). The study in broad terms: Samples covering the acute and convalescent phases of COVID-19 were provided by collaborators in the United States, Italy and Spain. The material from the prospective study consisted of cDNA or gDNA derived from T cells, B-cell-depleted T cells, or PBMCs. Subjects who had been exposed to COVID-19, were actively infected with it, or had recovered from it provided the deeply sampled blood TCRbeta repertoires that made up the dataset. The repertoires were made available in a free public database intended to serve as a resource for research on the immune response to SARS-CoV-2. The samples were drawn from the first 160 participants of the ongoing ImmuneRACE study and from 950 to 1,500 subjects provided by 6 global collaborators. Nearly every sample came with metadata listing a de-identified subject ID, COVID-19 status, age in years and sex. HLA class I and class II types, where available, came from metadata supplied by the sample provider rather than from assay-based typing. The investigation overall reported the following: The quantity of clinical and demographic metadata differed by source and by participant and was supplied without curation.

As concerns this clone: The target of this receptor is not known. Base qualities are not at hand, and no much larger clone is one base apart.

Collaborating institutions collected whole blood in K2EDTA tubes following their own protocols. For TCRbeta analysis, collaborators shipped samples as frozen whole blood, isolated PBMCs, or DNA extracted from either of those sample types. TCRbeta CDR3 regions were amplified from genomic DNA using the immunoSEQ Assay, a bias-controlled multiplex PCR. Concerning the study's data processing: The number of nucleated cells in each sample was estimated by amplification of reference gene primers within the assay. To quantify the absolute abundance of each unique TCRbeta CDR3 rearrangement, sequence reads were collapsed and filtered. For each sample, productive Simpson clonality was calculated as the square root of Simpson's diversity index across productive rearrangements. TCRdb took this table from immuneACCESS and kept in-frame rearrangements with V and J called. Such tables lack part of the clones; where checked against another copy, unresolved V genes explain under half of the gap, and the rest is unexplained. V and J calls and clone size are as listed in that table; D and trimming were resolved from the DNA. In this sample the table shows about 180,000 clones, 65% to 90% of which occur a single time. The ten largest make up approximately 1.5% of the sample.

This receptor was obtained from a human donor in a cohort sampled during active COVID-19. The sequenced sample consisted of peripheral blood.

The nucleotide sequence reads TGTGCCAGCAGCTCCCAGGGGGCAGGGGGGGAGACCCAGTACTTC. Translated, this gives CASSSQGAGGETQYF. The chain uses TRBV5-4 and TRBJ2-5; 8 middle bases align to TRBD1. CDR1 and CDR2 were assigned from the germline V gene (reference sequence) as SGHNT and YYREEE. The CDR3 has 15 amino acids, counting the end cysteine and phenylalanine. The entry retains the CDR3 DNA only, 45 bases that are in frame from base 1. The germline V end is reduced by 3 bases and the J end by 5 bases; junction bases left unmatched: 9.